This T cell receptor beta chain was identified during a study of blood T cell repertoires in COVID-19. Whole-study context: Some COVID-19 samples were acute and others convalescent; all came from the United States, Italy and Spain. PBMCs, B-cell-depleted T cells, or T cells provided the cDNA or gDNA that made up the material.

Under the authors' procedure: Reference gene primer amplification gave nucleated cell count estimates. Sequencing was performed with immunoSEQ multiplex PCR; in TCRdb, only in-frame clones are kept and a portion is missing. The V and J calls and clone size were taken over from that table, and D and trimming were inferred from the DNA. Of approximately 24,000 clones in the sample, 87% are singletons; the top ten hold 25%. Trimming cost V 3 bases and J 2 bases, with 5 bases left between them. This CDR3 is 13 amino acids long. This rearrangement joins TRBV12-3 or TRBV12-4 to TRBJ2-1; a possible D gene is TRBD2 (5 bases). The sequencing input was peripheral blood. The receptor comes from a human donor with active COVID-19. The donor label of this sample is uncertain. CDR3 DNA: TGTGCCAGCAGTTTGGGAGCCTACAATGAGCAGTTCTTC. Its translation is CASSLGAYNEQFF.